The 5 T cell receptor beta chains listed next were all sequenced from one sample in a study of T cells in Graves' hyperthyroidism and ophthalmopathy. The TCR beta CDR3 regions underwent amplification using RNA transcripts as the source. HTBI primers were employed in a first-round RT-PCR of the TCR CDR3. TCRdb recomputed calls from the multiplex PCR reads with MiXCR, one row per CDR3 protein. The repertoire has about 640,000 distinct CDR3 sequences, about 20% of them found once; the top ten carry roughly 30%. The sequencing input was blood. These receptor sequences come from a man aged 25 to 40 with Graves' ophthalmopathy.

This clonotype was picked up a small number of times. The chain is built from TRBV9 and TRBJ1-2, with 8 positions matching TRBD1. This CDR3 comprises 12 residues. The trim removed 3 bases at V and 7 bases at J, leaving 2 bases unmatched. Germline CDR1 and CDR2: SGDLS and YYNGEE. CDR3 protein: CASSGTGTGYTF. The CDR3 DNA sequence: TGTGCCAGCAGCGGGACAGGGACTGGCTACACCTTC.

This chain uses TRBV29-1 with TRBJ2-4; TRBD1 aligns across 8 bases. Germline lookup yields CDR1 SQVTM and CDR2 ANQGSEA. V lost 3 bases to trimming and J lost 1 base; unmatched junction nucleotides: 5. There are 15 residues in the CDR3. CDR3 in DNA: TGCAGCGTTGAGAGACAGGGGAACGCCAAAAACATTCAGTACTTC. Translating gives CSVERQGNAKNIQYF. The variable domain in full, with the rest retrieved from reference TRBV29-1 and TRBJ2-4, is SAVISQKPSRDICQRGTSLTIQCQVDSQVTMMFWYRQQPGQSLTLIATANQGSEATYESGFVIDKFPISRPNLTFSTLTVSNMSPEDSSIYLCSVERQGNAKNIQYFGAGTRLSVL.

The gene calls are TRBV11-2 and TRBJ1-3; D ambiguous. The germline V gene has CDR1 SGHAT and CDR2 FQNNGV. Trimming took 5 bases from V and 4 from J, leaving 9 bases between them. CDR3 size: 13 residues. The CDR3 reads CASSGRTGNTIYF. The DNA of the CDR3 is TGTGCCAGCAGCGGTCGGACGGGAAACACCATATATTTT.

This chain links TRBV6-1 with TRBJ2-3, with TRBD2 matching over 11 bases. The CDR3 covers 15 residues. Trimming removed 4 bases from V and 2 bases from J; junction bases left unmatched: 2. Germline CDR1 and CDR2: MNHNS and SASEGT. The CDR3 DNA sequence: TGTGCCAGCAGTGGGACTAGCGGGCCCACAGATACGCAGTATTTT. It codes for CASSGTSGPTDTQYF.

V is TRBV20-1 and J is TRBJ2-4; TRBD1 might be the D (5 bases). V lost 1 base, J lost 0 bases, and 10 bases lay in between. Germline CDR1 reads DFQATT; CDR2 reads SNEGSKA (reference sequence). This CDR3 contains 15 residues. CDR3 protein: CSARGQTLAKNIQYF. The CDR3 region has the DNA TGCAGTGCTAGAGGACAGACCCTAGCCAAAAACATTCAGTACTTC.